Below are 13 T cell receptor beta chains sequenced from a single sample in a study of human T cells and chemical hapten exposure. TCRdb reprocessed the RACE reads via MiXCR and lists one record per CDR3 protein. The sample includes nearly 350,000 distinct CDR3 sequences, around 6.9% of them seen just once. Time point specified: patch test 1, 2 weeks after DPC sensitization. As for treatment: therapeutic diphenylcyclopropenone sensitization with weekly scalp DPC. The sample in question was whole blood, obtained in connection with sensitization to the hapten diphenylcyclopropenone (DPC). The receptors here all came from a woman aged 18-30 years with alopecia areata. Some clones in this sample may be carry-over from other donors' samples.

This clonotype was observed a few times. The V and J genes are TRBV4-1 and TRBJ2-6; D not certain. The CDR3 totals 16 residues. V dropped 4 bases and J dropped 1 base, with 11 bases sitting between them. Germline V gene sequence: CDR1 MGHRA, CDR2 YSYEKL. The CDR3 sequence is CASSRPTESGANVLTF. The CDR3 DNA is TGCGCCAGCAGCCGTCCAACAGAGTCTGGGGCCAACGTCCTGACTTTC.

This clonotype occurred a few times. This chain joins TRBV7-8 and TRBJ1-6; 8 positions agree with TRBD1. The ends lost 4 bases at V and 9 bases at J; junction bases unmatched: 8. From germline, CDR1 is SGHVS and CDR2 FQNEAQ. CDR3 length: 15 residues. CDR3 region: CASSWGQEAGSPLHF. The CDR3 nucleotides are TGTGCCAGCAGCTGGGGACAGGAGGCCGGTTCACCCCTCCACTTT.

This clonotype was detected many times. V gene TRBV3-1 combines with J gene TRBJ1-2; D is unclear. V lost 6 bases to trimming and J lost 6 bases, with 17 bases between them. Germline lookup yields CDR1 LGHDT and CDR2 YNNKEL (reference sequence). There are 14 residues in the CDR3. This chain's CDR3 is CASSPSGNLDGYTF. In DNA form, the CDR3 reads TGTGCCAGCAGTCCCTCGGGAAATTTAGATGGCTACACCTTC.

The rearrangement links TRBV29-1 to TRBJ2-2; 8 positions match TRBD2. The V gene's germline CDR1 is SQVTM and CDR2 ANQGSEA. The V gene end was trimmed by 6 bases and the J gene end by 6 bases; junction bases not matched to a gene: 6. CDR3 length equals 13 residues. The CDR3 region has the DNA TGCAGCGTGAGCGGGGGTTCGGCCGGGGAGCTGTTTTTT. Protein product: CSVSGGSAGELFF.

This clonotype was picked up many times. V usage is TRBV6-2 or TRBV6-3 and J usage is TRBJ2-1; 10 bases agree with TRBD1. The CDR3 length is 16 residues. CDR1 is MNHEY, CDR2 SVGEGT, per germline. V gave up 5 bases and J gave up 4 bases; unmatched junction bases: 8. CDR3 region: CASSPDRGQGYNEQFF. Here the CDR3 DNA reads TGTGCCAGCAGTCCTGATCGGGGACAGGGGTACAATGAGCAGTTCTTC.

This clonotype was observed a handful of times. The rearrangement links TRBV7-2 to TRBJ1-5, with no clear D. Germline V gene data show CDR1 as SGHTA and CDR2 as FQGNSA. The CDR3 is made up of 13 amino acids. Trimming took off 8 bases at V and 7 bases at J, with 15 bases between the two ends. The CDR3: CASRGEGKQPQHF. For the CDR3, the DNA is TGTGCCAGCCGCGGAGAGGGTAAACAGCCCCAGCATTTT.

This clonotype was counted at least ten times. CDR3 sequence: CASSLDRSNEQYF. DNA for the CDR3: TGTGCCAGCAGCTTGGACAGGAGCAACGAGCAGTACTTC. The gene calls are TRBV13 and TRBJ2-7, with 7 bases fitting TRBD1. This CDR3 is built from 13 residues. The V gene's germline CDR1 is PRHDT and CDR2 FYEKMQ (reference sequence). J was trimmed by 5 bases and V by 3 bases; bases with no gene match: 4.

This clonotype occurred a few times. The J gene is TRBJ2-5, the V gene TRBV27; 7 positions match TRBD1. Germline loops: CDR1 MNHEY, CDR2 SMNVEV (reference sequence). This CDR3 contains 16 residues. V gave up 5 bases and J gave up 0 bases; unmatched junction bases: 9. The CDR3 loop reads CASSPQGGPYQETQYF. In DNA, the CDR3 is TGTGCCAGCAGTCCTCAAGGGGGCCCGTACCAAGAGACCCAGTACTTC.

The CDR3 DNA sequence: TGTGCCAGCAGCCACCTGGGGCTAGCGGGGGGGGCCCAGTACTTC. This encodes CASSHLGLAGGAQYF. The chain carries TRBV3-1 and TRBJ2-5, with 12 bases identical to TRBD2. CDR3 length: 15 amino acids. V shed 3 bases and J 9 bases; nucleotides not matched to a gene: 8. CDR1 and CDR2 (germline): LGHDT, YNNKEL (reference sequence).

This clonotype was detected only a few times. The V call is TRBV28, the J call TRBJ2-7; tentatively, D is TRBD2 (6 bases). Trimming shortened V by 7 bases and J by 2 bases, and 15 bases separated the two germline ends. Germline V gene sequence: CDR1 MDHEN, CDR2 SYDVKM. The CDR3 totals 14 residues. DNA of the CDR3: TGTGCCAGCATCAAAGGGGACTCACCCTACGAGCAGTACTTC. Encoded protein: CASIKGDSPYEQYF.

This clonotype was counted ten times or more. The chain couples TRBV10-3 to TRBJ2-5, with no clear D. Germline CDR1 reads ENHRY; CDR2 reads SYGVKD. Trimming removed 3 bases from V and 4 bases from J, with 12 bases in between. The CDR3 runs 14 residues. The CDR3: CAISDDGPTETQYF. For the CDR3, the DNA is TGTGCCATCAGTGACGACGGACCCACAGAGACCCAGTACTTC.

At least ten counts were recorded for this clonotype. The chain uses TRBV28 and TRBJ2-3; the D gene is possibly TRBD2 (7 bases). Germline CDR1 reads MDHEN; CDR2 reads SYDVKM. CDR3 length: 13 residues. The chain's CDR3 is CAGGAGNADTQYF. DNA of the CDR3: TGTGCAGGGGGGGCTGGTAACGCAGATACGCAGTATTTT.

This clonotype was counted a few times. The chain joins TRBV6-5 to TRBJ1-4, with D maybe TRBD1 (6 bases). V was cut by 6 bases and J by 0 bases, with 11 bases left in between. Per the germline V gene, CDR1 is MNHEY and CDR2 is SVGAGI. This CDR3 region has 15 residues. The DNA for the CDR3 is TGTGCCAGCAGGGAAGGACAGTCAACTAATGAAAAACTGTTTTTT. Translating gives CASREGQSTNEKLFF.